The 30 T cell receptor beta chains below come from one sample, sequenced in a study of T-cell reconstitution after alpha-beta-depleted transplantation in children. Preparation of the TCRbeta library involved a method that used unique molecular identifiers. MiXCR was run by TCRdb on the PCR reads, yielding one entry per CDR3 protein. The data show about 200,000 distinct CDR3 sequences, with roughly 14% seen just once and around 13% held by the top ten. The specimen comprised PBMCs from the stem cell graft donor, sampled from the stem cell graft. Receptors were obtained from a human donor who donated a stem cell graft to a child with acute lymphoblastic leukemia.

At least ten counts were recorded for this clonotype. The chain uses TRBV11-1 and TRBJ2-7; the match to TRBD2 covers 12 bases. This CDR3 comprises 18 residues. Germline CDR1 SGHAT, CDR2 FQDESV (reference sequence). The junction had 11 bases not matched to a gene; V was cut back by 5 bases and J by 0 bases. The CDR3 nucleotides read TGTGCCAGCAGCCCCCTTTGGACTAGCGGGACTCCCTCCTACGAGCAGTACTTC. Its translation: CASSPLWTSGTPSYEQYF.

CDR3 amino acids: CSARRQREGYEQYF. The CDR3 nucleotides are TGCAGTGCTAGAAGGCAGCGGGAGGGTTACGAGCAGTACTTC. This chain connects TRBV20-1 to TRBJ2-7; TRBD2 agrees at 10 bases. The CDR3 extends over 14 amino acids. After removal of 2 bases from V and 4 bases from J, the junction contained 5 bases not matched to a gene. Germline V gene lookup returns CDR1 DFQATT and CDR2 SNEGSKA (reference sequence).

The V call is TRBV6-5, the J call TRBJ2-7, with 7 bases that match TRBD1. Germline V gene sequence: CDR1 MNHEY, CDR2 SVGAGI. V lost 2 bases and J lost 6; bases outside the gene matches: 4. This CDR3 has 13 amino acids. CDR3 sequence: CASSYRQGVEQYF. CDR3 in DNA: TGTGCCAGCAGTTACCGGCAGGGGGTCGAGCAGTACTTC.

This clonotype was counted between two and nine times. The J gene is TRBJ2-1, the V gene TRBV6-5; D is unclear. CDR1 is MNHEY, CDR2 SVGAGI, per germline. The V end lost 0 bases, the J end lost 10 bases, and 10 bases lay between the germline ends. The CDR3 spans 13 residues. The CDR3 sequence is CASSYSWEGEQFF. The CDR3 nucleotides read TGTGCCAGCAGTTACTCTTGGGAAGGGGAGCAGTTCTTC.

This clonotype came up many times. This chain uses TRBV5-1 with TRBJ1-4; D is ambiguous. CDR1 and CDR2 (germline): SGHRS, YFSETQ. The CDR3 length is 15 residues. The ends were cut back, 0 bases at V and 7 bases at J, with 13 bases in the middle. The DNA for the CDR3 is TGCGCCAGCAGCTTGGATATGGGTCTTGGTGAAAAACTGTTTTTT. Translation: CASSLDMGLGEKLFF.

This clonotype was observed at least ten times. CDR3 amino acids: CSVEKGTGTSGEQYF. The CDR3 DNA reads TGCAGCGTTGAAAAGGGGACGGGCACCTCGGGGGAGCAGTACTTC. V and J are TRBV29-1 and TRBJ2-7; possibly TRBD1 or TRBD2 for D (5 bases each). Per germline, CDR1 SQVTM and CDR2 ANQGSEA. The CDR3 consists of 15 residues. The V and J ends lost 2 bases and 7 bases respectively, with 21 bases between them.

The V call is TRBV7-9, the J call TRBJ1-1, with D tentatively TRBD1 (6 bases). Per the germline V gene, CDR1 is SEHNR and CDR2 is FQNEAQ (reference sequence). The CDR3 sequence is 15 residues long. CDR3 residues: CASRPRGVGNTEAFF. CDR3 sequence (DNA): TGTGCATCTAGACCAAGGGGGGTGGGAAACACTGAAGCTTTCTTT. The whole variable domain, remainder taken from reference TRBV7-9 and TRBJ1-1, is DTGVSQNPRHKITKRGQNVTFRCDPISEHNRLYWYRQTLGQGPEFLTYFQNEAQLEKSRLLSDRFSAERPKGSFSTLEIQRTEQGDSAMYLCASRPRGVGNTEAFFGQGTRLTVV.

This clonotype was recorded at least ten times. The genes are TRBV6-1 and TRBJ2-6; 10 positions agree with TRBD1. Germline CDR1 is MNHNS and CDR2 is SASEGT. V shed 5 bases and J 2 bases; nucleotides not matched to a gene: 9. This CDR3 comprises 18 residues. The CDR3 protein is CASSPLRGTGAGANVLTF. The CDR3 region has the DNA TGTGCCAGCAGTCCTCTAAGGGGGACAGGGGCTGGGGCCAACGTCCTGACTTTC.

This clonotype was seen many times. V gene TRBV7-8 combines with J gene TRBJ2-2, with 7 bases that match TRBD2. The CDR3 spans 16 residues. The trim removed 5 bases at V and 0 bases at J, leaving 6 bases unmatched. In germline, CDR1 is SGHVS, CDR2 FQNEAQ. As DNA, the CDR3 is TGTGCCAGCAGCAAAGGCGGGAGATCGAACACCGGGGAGCTGTTTTTT. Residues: CASSKGGRSNTGELFF.

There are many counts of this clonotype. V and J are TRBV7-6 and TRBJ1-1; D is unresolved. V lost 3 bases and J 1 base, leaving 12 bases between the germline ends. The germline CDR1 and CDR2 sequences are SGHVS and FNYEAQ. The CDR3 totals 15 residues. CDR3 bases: TGTGCCAGCAGCTTTTCCAGTGGGCGGAACACTGAAGCTTTCTTT. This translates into CASSFSSGRNTEAFF.

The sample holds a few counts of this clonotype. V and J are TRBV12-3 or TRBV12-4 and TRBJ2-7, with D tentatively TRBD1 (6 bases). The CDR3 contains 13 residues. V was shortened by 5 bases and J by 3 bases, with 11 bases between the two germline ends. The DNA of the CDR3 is TGTGCCAGCAGTGTAACAGGGTACTACGAGCAGTACTTC. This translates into CASSVTGYYEQYF.

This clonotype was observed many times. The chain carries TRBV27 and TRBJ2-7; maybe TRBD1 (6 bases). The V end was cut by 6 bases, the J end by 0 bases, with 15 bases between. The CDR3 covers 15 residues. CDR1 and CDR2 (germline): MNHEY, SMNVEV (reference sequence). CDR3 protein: CASSLRQARSYEQYF. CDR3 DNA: TGTGCCAGCAGCCTGAGACAGGCCCGCTCCTACGAGCAGTACTTC.

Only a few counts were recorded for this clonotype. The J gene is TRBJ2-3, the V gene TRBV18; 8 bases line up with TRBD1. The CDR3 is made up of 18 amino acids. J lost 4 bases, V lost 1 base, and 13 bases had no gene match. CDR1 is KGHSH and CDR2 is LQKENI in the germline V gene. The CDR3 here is CASSPRGTRTGFPDTQYF. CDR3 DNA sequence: TGTGCCAGCTCACCACGGGGTACGAGGACAGGGTTCCCAGATACGCAGTATTTT.

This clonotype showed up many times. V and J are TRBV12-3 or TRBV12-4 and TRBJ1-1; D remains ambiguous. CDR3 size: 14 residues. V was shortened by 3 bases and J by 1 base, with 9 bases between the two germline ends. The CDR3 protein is CASSLDAWNTEAFF. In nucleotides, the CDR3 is TGTGCCAGCAGTTTGGACGCCTGGAACACTGAAGCTTTCTTT.

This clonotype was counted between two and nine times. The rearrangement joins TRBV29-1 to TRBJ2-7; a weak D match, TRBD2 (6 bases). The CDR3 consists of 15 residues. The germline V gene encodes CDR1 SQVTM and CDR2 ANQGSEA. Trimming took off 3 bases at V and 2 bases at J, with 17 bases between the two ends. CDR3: CSVDGRKEGAYEQYF. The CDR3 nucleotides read TGCAGCGTTGACGGTAGGAAGGAGGGAGCCTACGAGCAGTACTTC.

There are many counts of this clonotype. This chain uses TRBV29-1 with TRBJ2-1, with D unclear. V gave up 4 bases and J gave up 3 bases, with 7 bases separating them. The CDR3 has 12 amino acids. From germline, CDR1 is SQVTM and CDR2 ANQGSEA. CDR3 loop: CSVAPFYNEQFF. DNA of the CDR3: TGCAGCGTTGCCCCATTCTACAATGAGCAGTTCTTC.

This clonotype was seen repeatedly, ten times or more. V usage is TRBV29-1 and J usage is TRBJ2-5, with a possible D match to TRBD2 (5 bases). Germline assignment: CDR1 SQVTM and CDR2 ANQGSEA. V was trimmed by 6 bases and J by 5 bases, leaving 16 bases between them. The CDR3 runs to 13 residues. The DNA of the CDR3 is TGCAGCGTGGGAAAGATTGAGGGCGAGACCCAGTACTTC. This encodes CSVGKIEGETQYF.

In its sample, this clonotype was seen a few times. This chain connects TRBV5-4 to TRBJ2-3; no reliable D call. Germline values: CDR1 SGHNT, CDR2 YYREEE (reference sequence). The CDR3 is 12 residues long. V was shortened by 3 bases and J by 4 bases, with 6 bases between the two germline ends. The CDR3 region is CASSSSADTQYF. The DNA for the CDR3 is TGTGCCAGCAGCTCCTCGGCAGATACGCAGTATTTT.

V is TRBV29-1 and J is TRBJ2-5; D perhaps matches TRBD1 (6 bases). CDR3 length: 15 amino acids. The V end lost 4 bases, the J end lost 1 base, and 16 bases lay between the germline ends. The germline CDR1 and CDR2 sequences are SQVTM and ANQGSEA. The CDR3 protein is CSVVPPDRIQETQYF. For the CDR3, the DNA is TGCAGCGTTGTCCCCCCCGACAGGATCCAAGAGACCCAGTACTTC.

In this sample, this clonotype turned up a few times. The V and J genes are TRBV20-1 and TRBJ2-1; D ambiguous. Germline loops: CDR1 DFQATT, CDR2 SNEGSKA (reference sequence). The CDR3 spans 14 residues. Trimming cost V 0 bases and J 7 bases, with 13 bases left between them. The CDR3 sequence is CSARDTPSRNEQFF. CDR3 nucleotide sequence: TGCAGTGCTAGAGATACTCCGTCCCGAAATGAGCAGTTCTTC.

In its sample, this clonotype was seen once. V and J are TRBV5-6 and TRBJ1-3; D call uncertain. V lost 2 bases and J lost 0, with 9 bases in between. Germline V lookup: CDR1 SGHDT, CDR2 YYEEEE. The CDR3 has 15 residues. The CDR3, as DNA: TGTGCCAGCAGCTTTCGGACGAGCTCTGGAAACACCATATATTTT. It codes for CASSFRTSSGNTIYF.

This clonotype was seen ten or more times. CDR3 protein: CASSYSAREDGYTF. The CDR3 nucleotides read TGTGCCAGCAGTTACTCTGCCAGGGAAGATGGCTACACCTTC. J is TRBJ1-2 and V is TRBV6-5, with D perhaps matching TRBD1 (5 bases). The length of the CDR3 is 14 residues. Trimming cost V 0 bases and J 6 bases, with 11 bases left between them. Germline V gives CDR1 MNHEY, CDR2 SVGAGI.

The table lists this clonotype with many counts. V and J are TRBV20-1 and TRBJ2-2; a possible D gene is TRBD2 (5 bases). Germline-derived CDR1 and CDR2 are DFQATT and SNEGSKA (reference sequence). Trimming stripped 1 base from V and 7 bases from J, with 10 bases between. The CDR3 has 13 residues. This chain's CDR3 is CSARALAVGELFF. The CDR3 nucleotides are TGCAGTGCTAGAGCTCTAGCAGTCGGGGAGCTGTTTTTT.

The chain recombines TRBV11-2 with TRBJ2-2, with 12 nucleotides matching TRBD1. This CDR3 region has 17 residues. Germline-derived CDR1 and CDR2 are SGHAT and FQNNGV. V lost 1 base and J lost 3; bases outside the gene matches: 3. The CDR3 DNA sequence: TGTGCCAGCAGCTTAGCCGGGACAGGGGGCGACACCGGGGAGCTGTTTTTT. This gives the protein CASSLAGTGGDTGELFF.

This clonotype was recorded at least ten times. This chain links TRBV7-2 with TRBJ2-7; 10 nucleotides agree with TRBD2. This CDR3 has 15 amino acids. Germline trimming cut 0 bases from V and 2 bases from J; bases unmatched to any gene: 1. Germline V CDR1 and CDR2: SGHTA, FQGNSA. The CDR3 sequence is CASSLASGRAYEQYF. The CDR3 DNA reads TGTGCCAGCAGCTTAGCCAGCGGGAGGGCCTACGAGCAGTACTTC. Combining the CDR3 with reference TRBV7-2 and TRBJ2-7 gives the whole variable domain GAGVSQSPSNKVTEKGKDVELRCDPISGHTALYWYRQSLGQGLEFLIYFQGNSAPDKSGLPSDRFSAERTGGSVSTLTIQRTQQEDSAVYLCASSLASGRAYEQYFGPGTRLTVT.

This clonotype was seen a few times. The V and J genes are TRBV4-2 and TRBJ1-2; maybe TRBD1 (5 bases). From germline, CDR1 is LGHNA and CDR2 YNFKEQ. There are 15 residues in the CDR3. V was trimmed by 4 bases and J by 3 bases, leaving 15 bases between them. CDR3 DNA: TGTGCCAGCAGCCCCCGTCGGGGGGAAGACTATGGCTACACCTTC. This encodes CASSPRRGEDYGYTF.

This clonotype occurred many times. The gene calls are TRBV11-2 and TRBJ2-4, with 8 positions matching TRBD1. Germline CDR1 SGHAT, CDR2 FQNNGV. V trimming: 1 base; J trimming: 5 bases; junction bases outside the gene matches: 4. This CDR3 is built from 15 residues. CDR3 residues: CASSLGTGGENIQYF. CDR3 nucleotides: TGTGCCAGCAGCTTAGGTACAGGGGGTGAAAACATTCAGTACTTC.

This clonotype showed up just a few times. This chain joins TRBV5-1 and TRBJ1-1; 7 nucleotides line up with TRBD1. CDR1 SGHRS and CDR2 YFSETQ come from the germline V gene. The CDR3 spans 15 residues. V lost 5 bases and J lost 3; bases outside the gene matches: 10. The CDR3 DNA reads TGCGCCAGCAGTTCGACTCCCCAGGGGGACACTGAAGCTTTCTTT. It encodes CASSSTPQGDTEAFF.

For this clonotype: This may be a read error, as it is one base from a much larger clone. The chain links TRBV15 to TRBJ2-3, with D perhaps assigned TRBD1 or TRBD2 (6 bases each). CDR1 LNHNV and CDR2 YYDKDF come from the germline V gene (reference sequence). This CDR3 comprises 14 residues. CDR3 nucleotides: TGTGCCACCTCATGGGGGGCGCAAACAGATACGCATTATTTT. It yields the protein CATSWGAQTDTHYF.

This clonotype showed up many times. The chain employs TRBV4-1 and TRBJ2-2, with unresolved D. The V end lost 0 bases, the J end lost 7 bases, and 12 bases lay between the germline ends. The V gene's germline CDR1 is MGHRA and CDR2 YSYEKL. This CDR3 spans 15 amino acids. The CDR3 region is CASSQDAAADGELFF. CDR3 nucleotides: TGCGCCAGCAGCCAAGATGCGGCCGCAGACGGGGAGCTGTTTTTT.